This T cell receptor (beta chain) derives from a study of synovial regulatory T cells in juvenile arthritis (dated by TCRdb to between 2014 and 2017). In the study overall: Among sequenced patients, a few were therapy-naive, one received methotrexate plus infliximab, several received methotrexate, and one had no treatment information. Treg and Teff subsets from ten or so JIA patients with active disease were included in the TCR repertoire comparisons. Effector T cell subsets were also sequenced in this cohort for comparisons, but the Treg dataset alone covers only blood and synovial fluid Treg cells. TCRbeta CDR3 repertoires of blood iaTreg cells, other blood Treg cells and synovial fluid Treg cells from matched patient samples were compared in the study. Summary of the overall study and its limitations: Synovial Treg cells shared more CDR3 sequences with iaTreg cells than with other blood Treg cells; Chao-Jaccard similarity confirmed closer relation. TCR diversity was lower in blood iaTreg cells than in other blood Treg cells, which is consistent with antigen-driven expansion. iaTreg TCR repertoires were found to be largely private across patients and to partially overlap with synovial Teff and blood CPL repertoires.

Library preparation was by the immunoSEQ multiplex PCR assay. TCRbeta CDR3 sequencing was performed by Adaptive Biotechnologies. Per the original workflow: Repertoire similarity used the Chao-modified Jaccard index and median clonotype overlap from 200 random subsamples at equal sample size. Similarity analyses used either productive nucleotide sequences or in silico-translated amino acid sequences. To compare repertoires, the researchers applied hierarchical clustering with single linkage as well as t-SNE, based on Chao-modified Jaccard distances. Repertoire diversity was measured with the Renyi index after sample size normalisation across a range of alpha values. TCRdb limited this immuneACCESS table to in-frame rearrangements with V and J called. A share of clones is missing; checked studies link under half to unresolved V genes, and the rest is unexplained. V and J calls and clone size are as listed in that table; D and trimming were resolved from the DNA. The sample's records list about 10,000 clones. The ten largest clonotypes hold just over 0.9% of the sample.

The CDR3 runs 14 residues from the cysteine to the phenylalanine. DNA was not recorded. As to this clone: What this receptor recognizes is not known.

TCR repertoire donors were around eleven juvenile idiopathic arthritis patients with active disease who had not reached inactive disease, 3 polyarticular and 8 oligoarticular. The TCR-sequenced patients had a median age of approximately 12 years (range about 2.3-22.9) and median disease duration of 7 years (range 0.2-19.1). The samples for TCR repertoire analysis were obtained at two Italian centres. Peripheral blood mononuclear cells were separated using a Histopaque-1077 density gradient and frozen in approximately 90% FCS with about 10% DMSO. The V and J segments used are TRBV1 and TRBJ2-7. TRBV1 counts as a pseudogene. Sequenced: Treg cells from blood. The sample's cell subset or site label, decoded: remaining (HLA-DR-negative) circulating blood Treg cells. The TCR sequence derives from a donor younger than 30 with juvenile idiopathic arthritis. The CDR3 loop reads CTSSHDNRLNEQYF.